These 24 T cell receptor beta chains share one sample of origin, sequenced in a study of blood T cell repertoires in COVID-19. Sequenced by immunoSEQ multiplex PCR; TCRdb stores in-frame clones only, minus some. The sample holds tens of thousands of clones; around 88% are singletons and the top ten take roughly 8.7%. The source material was peripheral blood. The receptors derive from a woman between 70 and 85 years old with acute or convalescent COVID-19.

The chain is built from TRBV14 and TRBJ1-1, with D tentatively TRBD1 (5 bases). The CDR3 is made up of 13 amino acids. With 1 base removed from V and 4 bases from J, the gap between germline ends came to 7 bases. Germline CDR1 and CDR2: SGHDN and FVKESK. CDR3 region: CASSQGGFTEAFF. The CDR3 region has the DNA TGTGCCAGCAGCCAAGGGGGCTTCACTGAAGCTTTCTTT. The full variable domain, its missing parts supplied by reference TRBV14 and TRBJ1-1, is EAGVTQFPSHSVIEKGQTVTLRCDPISGHDNLYWYRRVMGKEIKFLLHFVKESKQDESGMPNNRFLAERTGGTYSTLKVQPAELEDSGVYFCASSQGGFTEAFFGQGTRLTVV.

V is TRBV2 and J is TRBJ2-2; D may be TRBD2 (5 bases). Germline V gene sequence: CDR1 SNHLY, CDR2 FYNNEI. The CDR3 has 15 amino acids. Trimming cost V 3 bases and J 0 bases, with 8 bases left between them. This CDR3 is CASSERAANTGELFF. For the CDR3, the DNA is TGTGCCAGCAGTGAGAGGGCGGCGAACACCGGGGAGCTGTTTTTT.

The rearrangement uses TRBV5-1 and TRBJ2-1, with D perhaps TRBD2 (5 bases). The CDR3 is 14 residues long. Germline CDR1 and CDR2: SGHRS and YFSETQ. Trimming removed 0 bases from V and 2 bases from J, with 6 bases in between. The CDR3 reads CASSLGETYNEQFF. The DNA for the CDR3 is TGCGCCAGCAGCTTGGGGGAGACCTACAATGAGCAGTTCTTC. Full variable domain (remainder filled in from reference TRBV5-1 and TRBJ2-1): KAGVTQTPRYLIKTRGQQVTLSCSPISGHRSVSWYQQTPGQGLQFLFEYFSETQRNKGNFPGRFSGRQFSNSRSEMNVSTLELGDSALYLCASSLGETYNEQFFGPGTRLTVL.

The chain uses TRBV25-1 and TRBJ2-3; 8 nucleotides match TRBD2. The CDR3 covers 14 residues. V lost 3 bases and J lost 3; bases outside the gene matches: 2. Germline CDR1 reads MGHDK; CDR2 reads SYGVNS. The CDR3 region has the DNA TGTGCCAGCAGTGACCGGGGGGGTACAGATACGCAGTATTTT. This encodes CASSDRGGTDTQYF.

This chain links TRBV7-9 with TRBJ1-2; 7 positions agree with TRBD1. The CDR3 is made up of 16 amino acids. Germline trimming cut 4 bases from V and 4 bases from J; bases unmatched to any gene: 12. The germline V gene has CDR1 SEHNR and CDR2 FQNEAQ (reference sequence). The DNA for the CDR3 is TGTGCCAGCAGCTCAGATATATTGGGACAGTTCTATGGCTACACCTTC. The encoded protein is CASSSDILGQFYGYTF.

V usage is TRBV10-3 and J usage is TRBJ2-7; 10 positions agree with TRBD1. The CDR3 loop spans 14 amino acids. The junction had 5 bases not matched to a gene; V was cut back by 7 bases and J by 2 bases. Germline CDR1 and CDR2: ENHRY and SYGVKD. The CDR3 here is CAINPGQGPYEQYF. The CDR3 DNA reads as TGTGCCATCAATCCGGGACAGGGGCCCTACGAGCAGTACTTC.

The chain recombines TRBV11-3 with TRBJ2-1, with no clear D. The CDR3 is made up of 12 amino acids. V lost 2 bases, J lost 6 bases, and 5 bases lay in between. CDR1 is SGHNT, CDR2 YENEEA, per germline. CDR3 nucleotide sequence: TGTGCCAGCAGCTTATCCGTCAATGAGCAGTTCTTC. This encodes CASSLSVNEQFF.

The chain employs TRBV10-3 and TRBJ2-2; 9 positions match TRBD1. V dropped 11 bases and J dropped 5; count of bases not matched to a gene: 15. Germline V gene sequence: CDR1 ENHRY, CDR2 SYGVKD. There are 16 residues in the CDR3. The DNA of the CDR3 is TGTGCCGCCCGCGATCTGGACAGGGGCTTGACCGGGGAGCTGTTTTTT. Protein: CAARDLDRGLTGELFF.

The J gene is TRBJ1-1, the V gene TRBV7-9; D is undetermined. V was pared by 1 base and J by 3 bases, with 18 bases between. The CDR3 is 17 residues long. Per the germline V gene, CDR1 is SEHNR and CDR2 is FQNEAQ (reference sequence). The CDR3 protein is CASSLGPGRSPDTEAFF. Written as DNA, the CDR3 is TGTGCCAGCAGCTTAGGGCCAGGAAGGTCCCCTGACACTGAAGCTTTCTTT.

J is TRBJ2-1 and V is TRBV10-2; 10 bases align to TRBD2. This CDR3 has 16 residues. The germline V gene encodes CDR1 WSHSY and CDR2 SAAADI. With V trimmed by 7 bases and J by 12 bases, 18 bases remained unmatched. The CDR3 loop is CASKPGRTSGLKGQFF. The CDR3 DNA sequence: TGCGCCAGCAAGCCGGGTCGGACTAGCGGCCTAAAAGGGCAGTTCTTC.

The rearrangement links TRBV11-1 to TRBJ1-5; possibly TRBD1 for D (5 bases). This CDR3 has 15 residues. V gave up 1 base and J gave up 11 bases, with 18 bases separating them. Per germline, CDR1 SGHAT and CDR2 FQDESV (reference sequence). As DNA, the CDR3 is TGTGCCAGCAGCTTAGTCGACAGTTCCCATTCGGCCCAGCATTTT. Protein: CASSLVDSSHSAQHF. Together with reference TRBV11-1 and TRBJ1-5, the CDR3 gives the full variable domain: EAEVAQSPRYKITEKSQAVAFWCDPISGHATLYWYRQILGQGPELLVQFQDESVVDDSQLPKDRFSAERLKGVDSTLKIQPAELGDSAMYLCASSLVDSSHSAQHFGDGTRLSIL.

V is TRBV18 and J is TRBJ1-4; 8 positions agree with TRBD1. This CDR3 is 14 amino acids long. The germline V gene encodes CDR1 KGHSH and CDR2 LQKENI. The V and J ends lost 5 bases and 8 bases, in that order; junction bases with no gene match: 7. The CDR3 protein is CASSSDRGGEKLFF. Here the CDR3 DNA reads TGTGCCAGCTCATCCGACAGGGGAGGCGAAAAACTGTTTTTT.

This chain links TRBV2 with TRBJ2-5; tentative D call: TRBD1 (5 bases). The V gene's germline CDR1 is SNHLY and CDR2 FYNNEI. The CDR3 contains 14 residues. V lost 4 bases and J 5 bases, leaving 14 bases between the germline ends. CDR3 bases: TGTGCCAGCAGTGTAAAGGGGAACGGGGAGACCCAGTACTTC. Amino acid sequence: CASSVKGNGETQYF.

This chain links TRBV29-1 with TRBJ2-7; TRBD1 matches at 9 bases. Germline CDR1 SQVTM, CDR2 ANQGSEA. The CDR3 runs 14 residues. V was pared by 6 bases and J by 6 bases, with 12 bases of the junction left unmatched. The CDR3 region has the DNA TGCAGCGTCGATAGGACAGGGGCGCGGTCCGAGCAGTACTTC. This encodes CSVDRTGARSEQYF.

The chain links TRBV18 to TRBJ1-1, with D possibly being TRBD1 (6 bases). Germline loops: CDR1 KGHSH, CDR2 LQKENI. V was pared by 3 bases and J by 4 bases, with 15 bases between. The CDR3 is 15 residues long. The CDR3 loop is CASSPSGGAFTEAFF. The CDR3 nucleotides are TGTGCCAGCTCACCTTCCGGGGGGGCTTTCACTGAAGCTTTCTTT.

The J gene is TRBJ1-5, the V gene TRBV15; maybe TRBD1 (5 bases). This CDR3 has 15 residues. CDR1 and CDR2 (germline): LNHNV, YYDKDF (reference sequence). V lost 1 base, J lost 2 bases, and 9 bases lay in between. The CDR3 loop is CATSRGVTGNQPQHF. The CDR3 nucleotides read TGTGCCACCAGCAGAGGAGTGACAGGCAATCAGCCCCAGCATTTT.

V is TRBV6-5 and J is TRBJ1-6, with TRBD1 as a possible D gene (5 bases). Germline V gives CDR1 MNHEY, CDR2 SVGAGI. V lost 8 bases and J lost 1, with 12 bases in between. The CDR3 contains 15 residues. This CDR3 reads CASGAGRSYNSPLHF. The CDR3 nucleotides read TGTGCCAGCGGGGCAGGGAGGTCCTATAATTCACCCCTCCACTTT.

The rearrangement uses TRBV5-4 and TRBJ1-2, with 7 bases aligning to TRBD1. The CDR3 is 13 amino acids. Looked up from germline, CDR1 is SGHNT and CDR2 is YYREEE (reference sequence). The ends lost 4 bases at V and 6 bases at J; junction bases unmatched: 6. Written as DNA, the CDR3 is TGTGCCAGCAGCCCGGGACAGAAGGATGGCTACACCTTC. It codes for CASSPGQKDGYTF.

CDR3 in DNA: TGTGCCAGCAGTCGACTAGCGGGAGAAGTGAAGGGCACCGGGGAGCTGTTTTTT. It codes for CASSRLAGEVKGTGELFF. The chain joins TRBV2 to TRBJ2-2; 12 bases are shared with TRBD2. Germline V lookup: CDR1 SNHLY, CDR2 FYNNEI. The V and J ends lost 5 bases and 4 bases, in that order; junction bases with no gene match: 11. CDR3 length: 18 amino acids. Full variable domain (outside the CDR3, taken from reference TRBV2 and TRBJ2-2): EPEVTQTPSHQVTQMGQEVILRCVPISNHLYFYWYRQILGQKVEFLVSFYNNEISEKSEIFDDQFSVERPDGSNFTLKIRSTKLEDSAMYFCASSRLAGEVKGTGELFFGEGSRLTVL.

The chain combines TRBV27 with TRBJ2-2, with 11 bases identical to TRBD1. Per the germline V gene, CDR1 is MNHEY and CDR2 is SMNVEV (reference sequence). The CDR3 has 14 amino acids. V shed 8 bases, J shed 6 bases, and the junction held 5 bases outside the gene matches. The CDR3 loop is CASLDRGLAGELFF. The CDR3 DNA sequence: TGTGCCAGCCTGGACAGGGGGCTCGCCGGGGAGCTGTTTTTT.

This chain connects TRBV4-1 to TRBJ2-7; 9 nucleotides align to TRBD1. Germline V lookup: CDR1 MGHRA, CDR2 YSYEKL. The CDR3 extends over 13 amino acids. Unmatched junction bases numbered 1, after V lost 4 bases and J lost 3 bases. The CDR3 region is CASSRDRVYEQYF. In nucleotides, the CDR3 is TGCGCCAGCAGCCGGGACAGGGTCTACGAGCAGTACTTC.

The chain recombines TRBV6-1 with TRBJ2-3; TRBD2 is a possible D gene (6 bases). This CDR3 has 15 residues. V shed 3 bases and J shed 5 bases, with 15 bases lying between them. Germline lookup yields CDR1 MNHNS and CDR2 SASEGT. Here the CDR3 DNA reads TGTGCCAGCAGTGATGGGCAGGCGGGAAAAGATACGCAGTATTTT. Translated: CASSDGQAGKDTQYF.

The chain carries TRBV9 and TRBJ2-1; 8 positions agree with TRBD1. The V gene end was trimmed by 3 bases and the J gene end by 7 bases; junction bases not matched to a gene: 9. Germline V lookup: CDR1 SGDLS, CDR2 YYNGEE. CDR3 length: 15 amino acids. In DNA form, the CDR3 reads TGTGCCAGCAGCGGAGGGCAGGGGGCGCGGAATGAGCAGTTCTTC. Translated: CASSGGQGARNEQFF.

In DNA form, the CDR3 reads TGTGCCAGCTCTCCGGGACAGGTGAACACTGAAGCTTTCTTT. This sequence encodes CASSPGQVNTEAFF. This chain uses TRBV18 with TRBJ1-1, with 8 bases identical to TRBD1. Germline CDR1 reads KGHSH; CDR2 reads LQKENI. The CDR3 covers 14 residues. With V trimmed by 6 bases and J by 0 bases, 3 bases remained unmatched.